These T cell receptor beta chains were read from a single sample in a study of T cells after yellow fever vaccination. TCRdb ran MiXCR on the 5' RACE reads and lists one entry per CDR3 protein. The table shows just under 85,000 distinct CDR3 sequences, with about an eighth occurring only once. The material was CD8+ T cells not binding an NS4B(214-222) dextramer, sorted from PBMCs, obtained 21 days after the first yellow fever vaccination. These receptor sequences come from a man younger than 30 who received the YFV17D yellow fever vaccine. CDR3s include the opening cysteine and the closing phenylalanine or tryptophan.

cdr3_aa: CASSDGTDTGELFF
v_call: TRBV6-4
j_call: TRBJ2-2

cdr3_aa: CASSLETSSGVTDTQYF
v_call: TRBV5-1
j_call: TRBJ2-3

cdr3_aa: CASSLSEQFF
v_call: TRBV7-2
j_call: TRBJ2-1

cdr3_aa: CASSQNAGVSYNSPLHF
v_call: TRBV4-1
j_call: TRBJ1-6

cdr3_aa: CATSPGPVNF
v_call: TRBV24-1
j_call: TRBJ2-5

cdr3_aa: CASDSSNIQYF
v_call: TRBV6-1
j_call: TRBJ2-4

cdr3_aa: CASSLRGLDPYEQYF
v_call: TRBV27
j_call: TRBJ2-7

cdr3_aa: CASSLESDTGELFF
v_call: TRBV7-6
j_call: TRBJ2-2

cdr3_aa: CASSDPGAFF
v_call: TRBV21-1
j_call: TRBJ1-1

cdr3_aa: CASSFRPTEGDTQYF
v_call: TRBV7-2
j_call: TRBJ2-3

cdr3_aa: CASSQANGALPGTDTQYF
v_call: TRBV3-1
j_call: TRBJ2-3

cdr3_aa: CASSQGLGSQTPSYNEQFF
v_call: TRBV28
j_call: TRBJ2-1

cdr3_aa: CASSPGGHPTNEQFF
v_call: TRBV7-3
j_call: TRBJ2-1

cdr3_aa: CASSQGLGQEETQYF
v_call: TRBV12-3/TRBV12-4
j_call: TRBJ2-5

cdr3_aa: CASSVGRGQGSNYGYTF
v_call: TRBV9
j_call: TRBJ1-2

cdr3_aa: CSANPGDLYGYTF
v_call: TRBV20-1
j_call: TRBJ1-2

cdr3_aa: CASSLIQGGETQYF
v_call: TRBV6-1
j_call: TRBJ2-5

cdr3_aa: CASSQFSAEQFF
v_call: TRBV4-1
j_call: TRBJ2-1

cdr3_aa: CASSDLLRDRGTYNEQFF
v_call: TRBV28
j_call: TRBJ2-1